Listed here are 7 T cell receptor beta chains from one sample, sequenced in a study of CD8 T cells in Susac syndrome. cDNA came from about 0.5 to 1 ug RNA primed by random hexamers. TCRdb re-called the immunoSEQ multiplex PCR reads through MiXCR, storing one row per CDR3 protein. The sample holds around 180,000 distinct CDR3 sequences, around 94% seen once. The sequenced material came from CD4+ T cells from PBMCs. The origin of the receptors is a human donor with Susac syndrome.

This chain uses TRBV11-2 with TRBJ2-7; D uncertain. CDR1 is SGHAT and CDR2 is FQNNGV in the germline V gene. The CDR3 is 15 residues long. Trimming stripped 5 bases from V and 0 bases from J, with 14 bases between. The CDR3 DNA reads TGTGCCAGCAGCCGAGGCGGCCAGAGCTCCTACGAGCAGTACTTC. Translating gives CASSRGGQSSYEQYF.

The chain employs TRBV5-1 and TRBJ1-4; no clear D. Between the trimmed V and J ends, which lost 3 bases and 0 bases, there was a span of 6 bases. The CDR3 spans 14 residues. Germline CDR1 SGHRS, CDR2 YFSETQ. CDR3 nucleotides: TGCGCCAGCAGCTGGATCCCAACTAATGAAAAACTGTTTTTT. This codes for CASSWIPTNEKLFF.

DNA of the CDR3: TGCAGCGTTGATCCCTTTAATGGGGAAGGTGAAGCTTTCTTT. Amino acid sequence: CSVDPFNGEGEAFF. The chain uses TRBV29-1 and TRBJ1-1; D unresolved. Germline lookup yields CDR1 SQVTM and CDR2 ANQGSEA. Trimming removed 3 bases from V and 7 bases from J, with 18 bases in between. The CDR3 sequence is 14 residues long.

CDR3 sequence reads: CASSDTITEAFF. CDR3 DNA: TGTGCCAGCAGCGATACAATCACTGAAGCTTTCTTT. The chain joins TRBV7-9 to TRBJ1-1, with D unclear. Germline values: CDR1 SEHNR, CDR2 FQNEAQ (reference sequence). The CDR3 runs 12 residues. V lost 5 bases, J lost 4 bases, and 8 bases lay in between.

The J gene is TRBJ1-2, the V gene TRBV29-1, with 7 bases matching TRBD1. This CDR3 has 12 residues. Germline V gene lookup returns CDR1 SQVTM and CDR2 ANQGSEA. V shed 7 bases and J 5 bases; nucleotides not matched to a gene: 7. This CDR3 is CSATTGTYGYTF. The CDR3 coding sequence is TGCAGCGCGACGACAGGGACTTATGGCTACACCTTC.

V usage is TRBV3-1 and J usage is TRBJ2-4; 12 bases match TRBD2. From germline, CDR1 is LGHDT and CDR2 YNNKEL (reference sequence). This CDR3 is 15 amino acids long. V trimming: 4 bases; J trimming: 8 bases; junction bases outside the gene matches: 6. CDR3 amino acids: CASSRSGTSGYIQYF. CDR3 coding DNA: TGTGCCAGCAGCCGGAGCGGGACTAGCGGGTACATTCAGTACTTC.

The V call is TRBV2, the J call TRBJ1-1; D is perhaps TRBD1 (5 bases). The V gene lost 4 bases and the J gene lost 4 bases, with 10 bases spanning the gap. The germline V gene encodes CDR1 SNHLY and CDR2 FYNNEI. The CDR3 is 13 residues long. CDR3 DNA: TGTGCCAGCAGTGGAGGAGGGGTCACTGAAGCTTTCTTT. Protein: CASSGGGVTEAFF.